These 5 T cell receptor beta chains came from one sample sequenced in a study of T cell responses to AZD1222 COVID-19 vaccine (dated by TCRdb to about 2021). The library was generated by the immunoSEQ multiplex PCR assay. TCRdb took this table from immuneACCESS and kept in-frame rearrangements with V and J called. Such tables lack part of the clones; where checked against another copy, unresolved V genes explain under half of the gap, and the rest is unexplained. The sample profile shows fewer than 110,000 clones; less than 90% of them were found once. More than 15% of the sample is in the top ten clones. The intended sense of this specimen's time point label: baseline before first vaccination. The sequencing used peripheral blood, collected on day 0 of AZD1222 vaccination. The source is an adult in good health.

The chain combines TRBV9 with TRBJ2-3; D is uncertain. The CDR3 totals 14 residues. Per the germline V gene, CDR1 is SGDLS and CDR2 is YYNGEE. Trimming cost V 0 bases and J 1 base, with 6 bases left between them. The CDR3 sequence: CASSVGIGTDTQYF. CDR3 coding DNA: TGTGCCAGCAGCGTAGGAATCGGCACAGATACGCAGTATTTT.

In DNA form, the CDR3 reads TGTGCCAGCAGCTTGAGGGGTGACACTGAAGCTTTCTTT. Protein sequence: CASSLRGDTEAFF. This chain connects TRBV7-9 to TRBJ1-1; D may be TRBD1 (5 bases). The V gene lost 3 bases and the J gene lost 3 bases, with 8 bases spanning the gap. The CDR3 runs 13 residues. In germline, CDR1 is SEHNR, CDR2 FQNEAQ (reference sequence).

This sequence joins TRBV6-5 and TRBJ2-7, with D possibly TRBD2 on 7 matching bases. This CDR3 comprises 14 residues. Germline V gives CDR1 MNHEY, CDR2 SVGAGI. V was cut by 6 bases and J by 6 bases, with 18 bases left in between. CDR3 in amino acids: CASSYREGVTEQYF. The CDR3 DNA reads TGTGCCAGCAGCTACAGGGAGGGGGTTACCGAGCAGTACTTC.

The chain is built from TRBV6-6 and TRBJ1-4; TRBD1 might be the D (5 bases). V dropped 6 bases and J dropped 0 bases, with 14 bases sitting between them. The germline V gene has CDR1 MNHNY and CDR2 SVGAGI (reference sequence). The CDR3 is made up of 16 amino acids. CDR3 sequence reads: CASSAGGDSTNEKLFF. Here the CDR3 DNA reads TGTGCCAGCAGCGCCGGAGGGGACTCAACTAATGAAAAACTGTTTTTT.

This rearrangement joins TRBV6-5 to TRBJ2-1; perhaps TRBD1 as D (5 bases). The CDR3 is 15 amino acids. Looked up from germline, CDR1 is MNHEY and CDR2 is SVGAGI. V was trimmed by 6 bases and J by 4 bases, leaving 16 bases between them. CDR3 amino acids: CASSKQEPRYNEQFF. DNA of the CDR3: TGTGCCAGCAGCAAACAGGAGCCAAGGTACAATGAGCAGTTCTTC.